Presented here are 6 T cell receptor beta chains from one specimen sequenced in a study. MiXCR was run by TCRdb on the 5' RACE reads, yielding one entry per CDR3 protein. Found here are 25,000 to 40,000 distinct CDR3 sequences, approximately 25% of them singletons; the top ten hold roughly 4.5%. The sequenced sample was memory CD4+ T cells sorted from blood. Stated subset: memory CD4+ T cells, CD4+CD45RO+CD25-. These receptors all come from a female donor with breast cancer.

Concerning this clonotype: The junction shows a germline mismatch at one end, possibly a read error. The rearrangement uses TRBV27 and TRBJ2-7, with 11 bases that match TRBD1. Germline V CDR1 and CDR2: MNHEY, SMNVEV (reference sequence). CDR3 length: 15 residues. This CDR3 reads CVSSSSGTGGPEQYF. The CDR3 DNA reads TGTGTCAGCAGTTCCTCCGGGACAGGGGGTCCCGAGCAGTACTTC.

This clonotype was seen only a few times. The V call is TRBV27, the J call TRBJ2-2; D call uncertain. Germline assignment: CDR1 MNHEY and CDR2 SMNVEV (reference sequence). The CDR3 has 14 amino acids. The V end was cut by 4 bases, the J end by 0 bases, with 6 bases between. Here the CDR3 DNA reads TGTGCCAGCAGTTACAGAGCGAACACCGGGGAGCTGTTTTTT. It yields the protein CASSYRANTGELFF.

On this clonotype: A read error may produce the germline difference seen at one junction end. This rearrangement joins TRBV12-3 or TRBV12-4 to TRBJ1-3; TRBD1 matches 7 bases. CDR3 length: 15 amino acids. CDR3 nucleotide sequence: TGTGCCGGCAGTTTTACAGGGGCCTCTGGAAACACCATATATTTT. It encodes CAGSFTGASGNTIYF.

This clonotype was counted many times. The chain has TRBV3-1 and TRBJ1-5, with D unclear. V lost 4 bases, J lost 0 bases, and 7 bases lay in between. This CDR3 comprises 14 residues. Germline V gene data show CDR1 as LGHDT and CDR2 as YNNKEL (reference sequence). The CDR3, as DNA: TGTGCCAGCAGCCGGACGGATAGCAATCAGCCCCAGCATTTT. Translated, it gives CASSRTDSNQPQHF.

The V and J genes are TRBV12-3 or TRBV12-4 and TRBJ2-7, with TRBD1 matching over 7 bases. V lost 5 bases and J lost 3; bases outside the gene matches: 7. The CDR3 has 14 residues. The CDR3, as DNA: TGTGCCAGCAGTGTCATCGGGACAGTCTACGAGCAGTACTTC. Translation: CASSVIGTVYEQYF.

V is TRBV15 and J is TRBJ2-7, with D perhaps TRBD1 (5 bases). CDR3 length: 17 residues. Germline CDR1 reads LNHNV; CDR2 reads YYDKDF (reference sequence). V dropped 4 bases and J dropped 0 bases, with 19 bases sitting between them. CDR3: CATSKRPLMDTSYEQYF. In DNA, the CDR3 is TGTGCCACCAGCAAGAGGCCTCTAATGGACACCTCCTACGAGCAGTACTTC.